The subject of this entry is one T cell receptor beta chain. The source of the sample is a study of blood T cell repertoires in COVID-19. Study-wide context: Donors in the United States, Italy and Spain gave samples during acute or convalescent COVID-19. Nucleic acid was either cDNA or gDNA, and it came from T cells, B-cell-depleted T cells, or PBMCs.

How the authors handled the data: For nucleated cells, counts were estimated from reference gene primer amplification. Libraries were prepared by immunoSEQ multiplex PCR; TCRdb keeps only in-frame clonotypes and omits some of them. V and J calls and clone size are those listed in that table; D and trimming were worked out from the DNA. The table includes 230,000 or so clones, approximately 80% detected once. The CDR3 covers 15 residues. The trim removed 3 bases at V and 2 bases at J, leaving 5 bases unmatched. Germline CDR1 KGHSH, CDR2 LQKENI. The material sequenced was peripheral blood. The TCR comes from a man aged 35 to 55 who had recovered from COVID-19. The chain joins TRBV18 to TRBJ2-7; TRBD1 matches at 9 bases. CDR3 region: CASSPDRGVTYEQYF. DNA for the CDR3: TGTGCCAGCTCACCCGACAGGGGGGTGACCTACGAGCAGTACTTC.